This TCR beta chain was profiled in a study of radiotherapy plus CTLA-4 blockade in lung cancer. Study at large: Around 19% of enrolled patients responded objectively, and 31% had disease control.

TCRdb's table, derived via immunoSEQ multiplex PCR, lists solely in-frame clones and lacks some. The table includes roughly 78,000 clones, more than 75% detected once. It was focal radiation plus CTLA-4 blockade with ipilimumab that patients with chemo-refractory metastatic non-small-cell lung cancer received. CDR3 length: 16 amino acids. Germline CDR1 reads SNHLY; CDR2 reads FYNNEI. V shed 1 base and J shed 1 base, with 11 bases lying between them. Regarding this clone: The target antigen is unknown.

General observations from the study: Researchers report tumor-derived TCR clones expanding in blood after radiotherapy plus ipilimumab. With interferon-beta, early dynamics of blood T cell clones were reported to best predict response.

This sample comprised peripheral blood, obtained from a patient treated with radiotherapy plus ipilimumab. The rearrangement joins TRBV2 to TRBJ1-5; a weak D match, TRBD1 (5 bases). The receptor's source is a human donor with non-small cell lung cancer who had a complete response to radiotherapy plus ipilimumab. In nucleotides, the CDR3 is TGTGCCAGCAGTGAAGTTGGGGGGGAAAGCAATCAGCCCCAGCATTTT. Its translation: CASSEVGGESNQPQHF.